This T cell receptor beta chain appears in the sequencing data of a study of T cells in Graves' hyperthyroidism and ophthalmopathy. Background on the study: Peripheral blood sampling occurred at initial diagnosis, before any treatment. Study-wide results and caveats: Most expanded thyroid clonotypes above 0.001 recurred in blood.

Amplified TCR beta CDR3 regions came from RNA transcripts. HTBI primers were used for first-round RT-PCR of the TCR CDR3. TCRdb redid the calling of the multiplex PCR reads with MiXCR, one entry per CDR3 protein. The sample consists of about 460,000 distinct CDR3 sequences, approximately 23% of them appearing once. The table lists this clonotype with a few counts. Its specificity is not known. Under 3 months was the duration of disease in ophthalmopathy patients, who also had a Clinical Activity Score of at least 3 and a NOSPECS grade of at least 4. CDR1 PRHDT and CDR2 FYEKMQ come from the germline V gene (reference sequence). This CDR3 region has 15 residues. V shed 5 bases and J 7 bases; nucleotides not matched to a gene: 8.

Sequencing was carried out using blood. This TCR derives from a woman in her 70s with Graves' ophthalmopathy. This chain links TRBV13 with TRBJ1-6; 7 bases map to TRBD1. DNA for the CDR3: TGTGCCAGCAGCACAAACAGGGGTGGCAATTCACCCCTCCACTTT. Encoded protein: CASSTNRGGNSPLHF.